The clone carrying this T cell receptor (beta chain) was detected only once. What it binds is unknown. The sample originates from a study of shared clonotypes between healthy human individuals. Findings and caveats of the study: When compared with the clonotypes that were shared by all four sorted-subset donors, the non-shared clonotypes turned out to have lower generation probabilities.

Between the trimmed V and J ends, which lost 0 bases and 2 bases, there was a span of 10 bases. The CDR3 spans 14 residues. Germline CDR1 and CDR2: GTSNPN and SVGIG (reference sequence). Every immunoSEQ plate was one replicate of a subset's evenly spread DNA. When replicate PCRs were run on sorted subsets, they used around 0.2 ug DNA, approximately 27,000 T cell genomes. Method: immunoSEQ multiplex PCR; TCRdb's copy keeps in-frame clones and lacks some. The sample has more than 900,000 clones; 75% to 80% are singletons. Input material: memory CD4+ T cells from PBMCs. The subset was: CD45RA-negative fraction. The sequence was collected from a man aged 18 to 30 in good health. Some clones in this sample may be carry-over from other donors' samples. The J gene is TRBJ1-1, the V gene TRBV30, with D possibly TRBD1 on 5 matching bases. The CDR3 sequence is CAWSVHRTNTEAFF. Written as DNA, the CDR3 is TGTGCCTGGAGTGTACACAGGACAAACACTGAAGCTTTCTTT.